This T cell receptor beta chain originates from a study of T cell responses to AZD1222 COVID-19 vaccine. On this clone itself: No antigen is known for it.

Germline assignment: CDR1 SGDLS and CDR2 YYNGEE. The V gene lost 3 bases and the J gene lost 1 base, with 14 bases spanning the gap. The CDR3 is 17 residues long. The assay was immunoSEQ multiplex PCR, and TCRdb's table has in-frame clones only and misses some. The table includes 100,000 to 150,000 clones, roughly 87% detected once. Findings and caveats of the study: Seropositive at baseline were only 5 or 6 AZD1222 recipients. Receipt of two AZD1222 doses was followed by a rise in Spike-specific TCR breadth and depth.

The sample in question was peripheral blood, obtained on day 0 of AZD1222 vaccination. The gene calls are TRBV9 and TRBJ1-6, with D possibly being TRBD1 (6 bases). This TCR was sampled from an adult in good health. CDR3 sequence: CASSASGVRSYNSPLHF. The CDR3 nucleotides are TGTGCCAGCAGCGCCTCAGGGGTTAGGTCCTATAATTCACCCCTCCACTTT. The complete variable domain, with remaining parts taken from reference TRBV9 and TRBJ1-6, reads DSGVTQTPKHLITATGQRVTLRCSPRSGDLSVYWYQQSLDQGLQFLIQYYNGEERAKGNILERFSAQQFPDLHSELNLSSLELGDSALYFCASSASGVRSYNSPLHFGNGTRLTVT.